The TCR beta chain described here comes from a study of blood T cell repertoires in COVID-19. Overall study: Both acute and convalescent COVID-19 samples were obtained from the United States, Italy and Spain. PBMCs, B-cell-depleted T cells, or T cells provided the cDNA or gDNA that made up the material.

Produced via immunoSEQ multiplex PCR; TCRdb's table is partial and in-frame only. In the table there are 90,000 to 110,000 clones, 75% to 85% of which are singletons. The CDR3 runs to 15 residues. The sequence was collected from a woman in her 70s with acute or convalescent COVID-19. The chain recombines TRBV21-1 with TRBJ1-5. TRBV21-1 corresponds to a pseudogene. The sample consisted of peripheral blood. CDR3 residues: CASSKWVPSGQPQHF. CDR3 DNA: TGTGCCAGCAGCAAATGGGTCCCTTCGGGTCAGCCCCAGCATTTT.